The clone carrying this T cell receptor beta chain was seen ten or more times. The data stem from a study of T-cell reconstitution after alpha-beta-depleted transplantation in children. The V end lost 3 bases, the J end lost 0 bases, and 6 bases lay between the germline ends. The CDR3 length is 15 residues. During its preparation, the TCRbeta library received unique molecular identifiers. MiXCR, applied by TCRdb to the PCR reads, yields one record per CDR3 protein. The table has roughly 420,000 distinct CDR3 sequences, 16% seen once; the top ten hold roughly 27%. This sequence was found in a boy under three years old who had a stem cell transplant for Wiskott-Aldrich syndrome, so the T cells may come from the graft donor. Sequenced material: PBMCs, mostly from graft donor cells, taken 360 days after TCRalphabeta/CD19-depleted stem cell transplant. The chain couples TRBV12-3 or TRBV12-4 to TRBJ2-6, with D hard to call. CDR3 DNA sequence: TGTGCCAGCAGTTTCCCGAACTCTGGGGCCAACGTCCTGACTTTC. Its protein product is CASSFPNSGANVLTF.